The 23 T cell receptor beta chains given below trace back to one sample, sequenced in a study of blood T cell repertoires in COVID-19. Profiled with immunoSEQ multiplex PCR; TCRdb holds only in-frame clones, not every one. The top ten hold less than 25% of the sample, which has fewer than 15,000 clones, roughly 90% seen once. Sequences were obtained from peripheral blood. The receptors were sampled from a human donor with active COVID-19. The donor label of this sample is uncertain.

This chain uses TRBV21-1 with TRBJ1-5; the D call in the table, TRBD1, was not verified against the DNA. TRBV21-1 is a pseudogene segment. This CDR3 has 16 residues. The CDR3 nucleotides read TGTGCCAGCAGCGAGGACAGGGGGCGGTACAATCAGCCCCAGCATTTT. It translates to CASSEDRGRYNQPQHF.

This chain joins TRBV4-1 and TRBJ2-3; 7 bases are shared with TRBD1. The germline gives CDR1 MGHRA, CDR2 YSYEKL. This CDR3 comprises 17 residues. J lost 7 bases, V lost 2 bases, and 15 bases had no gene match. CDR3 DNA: TGCGCCAGCAGCCAACTCGGACAGGCCCTAATCTCCCATACGCAGTATTTT. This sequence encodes CASSQLGQALISHTQYF.

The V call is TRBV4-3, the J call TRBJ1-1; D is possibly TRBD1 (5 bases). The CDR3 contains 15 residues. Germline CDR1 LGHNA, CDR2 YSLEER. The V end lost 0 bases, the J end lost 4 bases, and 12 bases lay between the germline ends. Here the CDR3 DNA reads TGCGCCAGCAGCCAAGATGGGGTGGGGGGCACTGAAGCTTTCTTT. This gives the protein CASSQDGVGGTEAFF.

The CDR3 loop reads CASSWTGGPQYF. CDR3 DNA: TGTGCCAGCAGCTGGACAGGGGGCCCCCAGTACTTC. J is TRBJ2-5 and V is TRBV7-2; 11 bases are a match to TRBD1. The V gene's germline CDR1 is SGHTA and CDR2 FQGNSA. The junction had 1 base not matched to a gene; V was cut back by 4 bases and J by 9 bases. The CDR3 runs to 12 residues.

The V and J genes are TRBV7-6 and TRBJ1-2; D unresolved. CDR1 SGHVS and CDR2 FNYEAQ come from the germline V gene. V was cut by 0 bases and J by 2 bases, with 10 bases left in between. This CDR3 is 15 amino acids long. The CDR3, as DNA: TGTGCCAGCAGCTTAGCTTCGGCAGCGAACTATGGCTACACCTTC. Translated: CASSLASAANYGYTF.

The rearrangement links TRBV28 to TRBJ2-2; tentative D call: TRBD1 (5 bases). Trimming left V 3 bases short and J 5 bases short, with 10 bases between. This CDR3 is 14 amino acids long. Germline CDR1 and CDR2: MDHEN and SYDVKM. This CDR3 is CASSLGRWTGELFF. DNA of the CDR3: TGTGCCAGCAGTTTGGGGCGGTGGACCGGGGAGCTGTTTTTT.

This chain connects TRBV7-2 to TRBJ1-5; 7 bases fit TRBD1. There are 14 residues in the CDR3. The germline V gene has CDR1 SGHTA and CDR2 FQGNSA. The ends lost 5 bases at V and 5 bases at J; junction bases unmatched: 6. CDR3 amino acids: CASSPRQGDQPQHF. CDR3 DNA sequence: TGTGCCAGCAGCCCCCGACAGGGCGATCAGCCCCAGCATTTT.

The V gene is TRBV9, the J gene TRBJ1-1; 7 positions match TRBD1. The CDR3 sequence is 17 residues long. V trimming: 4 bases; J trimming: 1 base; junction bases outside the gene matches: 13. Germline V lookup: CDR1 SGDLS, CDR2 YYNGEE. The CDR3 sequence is CASSLISTRQGNTEAFF. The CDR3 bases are TGTGCCAGCAGCCTTATTTCCACCCGACAGGGGAACACTGAAGCTTTCTTT.

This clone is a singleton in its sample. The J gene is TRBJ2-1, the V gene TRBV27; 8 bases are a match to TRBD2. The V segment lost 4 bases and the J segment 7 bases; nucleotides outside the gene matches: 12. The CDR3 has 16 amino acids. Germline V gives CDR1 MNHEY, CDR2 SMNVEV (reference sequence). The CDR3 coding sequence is TGTGCCAGCAGTTCCGGACTAGCCCCCTTGGGGAATGAGCAGTTCTTC. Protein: CASSSGLAPLGNEQFF.

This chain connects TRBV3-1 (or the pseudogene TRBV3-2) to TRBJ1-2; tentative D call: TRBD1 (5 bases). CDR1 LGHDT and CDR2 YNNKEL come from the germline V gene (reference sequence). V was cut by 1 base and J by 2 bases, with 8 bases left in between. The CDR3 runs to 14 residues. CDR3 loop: CASSQGGRNYGYTF. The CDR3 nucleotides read TGTGCCAGCAGCCAAGGGGGGAGGAACTATGGCTACACCTTC.

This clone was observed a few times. The chain's CDR3 is CASSDSSGNTIYF. For the CDR3, the DNA is TGTGCCAGCTCGGACAGCTCTGGAAACACCATATATTTT. V and J are TRBV18 and TRBJ1-3; D is perhaps TRBD1 (6 bases). Trimming left V 6 bases short and J 0 bases short, with 6 bases between. The CDR3 runs to 13 residues. Germline V lookup: CDR1 KGHSH, CDR2 LQKENI.

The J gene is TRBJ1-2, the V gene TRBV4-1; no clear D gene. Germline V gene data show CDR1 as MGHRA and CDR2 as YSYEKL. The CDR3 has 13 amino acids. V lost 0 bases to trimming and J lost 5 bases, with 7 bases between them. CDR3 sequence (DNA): TGCGCCAGCAGCCAAGATCCGGGGTATGGCTACACCTTC. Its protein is CASSQDPGYGYTF.

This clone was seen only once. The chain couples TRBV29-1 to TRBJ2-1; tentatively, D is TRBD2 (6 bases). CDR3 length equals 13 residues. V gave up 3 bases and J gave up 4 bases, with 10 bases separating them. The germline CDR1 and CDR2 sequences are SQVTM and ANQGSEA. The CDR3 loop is CSVDPGGYNEQFF. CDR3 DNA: TGCAGCGTTGACCCCGGGGGTTACAATGAGCAGTTCTTC.

This CDR3 is CASSLATGGAEVTEAFF. CDR3 DNA sequence: TGCGCCAGCAGCTTGGCGACAGGGGGCGCGGAAGTAACTGAAGCTTTCTTT. This chain connects TRBV5-1 to TRBJ1-1; 10 nucleotides agree with TRBD1. CDR3 length equals 17 residues. CDR1 is SGHRS and CDR2 is YFSETQ in the germline V gene. V shed 0 bases and J 5 bases; nucleotides not matched to a gene: 10.

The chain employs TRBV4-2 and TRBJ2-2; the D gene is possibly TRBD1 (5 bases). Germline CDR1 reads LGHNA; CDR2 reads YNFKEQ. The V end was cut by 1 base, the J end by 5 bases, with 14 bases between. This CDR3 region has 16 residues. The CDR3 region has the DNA TGTGCCAGCAGCCAAGTAAGGCAGGGTGGGACCGGGGAGCTGTTTTTT. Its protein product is CASSQVRQGGTGELFF.

The CDR3 DNA sequence: TGTGCCAGTAGTAAGCCGGGGGCCTACGAGCAGTACTTC. It encodes CASSKPGAYEQYF. J is TRBJ2-7 and V is TRBV19; tentatively, D is TRBD2 (6 bases). Between the trimmed V and J ends, which lost 4 bases and 2 bases, there was a span of 9 bases. CDR3 size: 13 residues. Germline assignment: CDR1 LNHDA and CDR2 SQIVND (reference sequence).

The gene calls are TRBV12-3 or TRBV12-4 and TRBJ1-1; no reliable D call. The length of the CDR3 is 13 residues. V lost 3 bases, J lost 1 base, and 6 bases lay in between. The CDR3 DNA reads TGTGCCAGCAGTTTGACAACGAACACTGAAGCTTTCTTT. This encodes CASSLTTNTEAFF.

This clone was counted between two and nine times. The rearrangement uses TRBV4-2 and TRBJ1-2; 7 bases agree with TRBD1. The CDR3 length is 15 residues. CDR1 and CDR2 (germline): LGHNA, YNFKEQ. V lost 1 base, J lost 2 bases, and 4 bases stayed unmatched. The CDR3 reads CASSQGQTGNYGYTF. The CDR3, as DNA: TGTGCCAGCAGCCAAGGACAGACAGGGAACTATGGCTACACCTTC.

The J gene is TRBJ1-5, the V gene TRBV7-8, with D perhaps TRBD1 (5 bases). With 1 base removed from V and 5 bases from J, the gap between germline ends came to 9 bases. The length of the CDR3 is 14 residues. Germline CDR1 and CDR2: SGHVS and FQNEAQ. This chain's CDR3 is CASSLGGPHQPQHF. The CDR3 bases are TGTGCCAGCAGCTTAGGGGGCCCGCATCAGCCCCAGCATTTT.

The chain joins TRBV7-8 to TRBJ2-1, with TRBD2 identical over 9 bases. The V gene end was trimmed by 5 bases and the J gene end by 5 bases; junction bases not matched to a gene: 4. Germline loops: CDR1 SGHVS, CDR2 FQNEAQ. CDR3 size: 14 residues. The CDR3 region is CASSETSGNNEQFF. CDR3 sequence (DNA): TGTGCCAGCAGCGAGACTAGCGGCAACAATGAGCAGTTCTTC.

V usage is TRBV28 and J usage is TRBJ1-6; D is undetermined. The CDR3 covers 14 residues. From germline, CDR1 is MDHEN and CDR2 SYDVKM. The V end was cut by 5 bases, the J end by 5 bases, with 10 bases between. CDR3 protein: CASSRTGNNSPLHF. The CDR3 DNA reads TGTGCCAGCAGTAGGACGGGGAATAATTCACCCCTCCACTTT.

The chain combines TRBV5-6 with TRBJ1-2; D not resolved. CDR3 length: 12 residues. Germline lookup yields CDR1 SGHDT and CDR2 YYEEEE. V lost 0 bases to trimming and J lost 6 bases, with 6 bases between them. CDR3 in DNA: TGTGCCAGCAGCTTGGGATCGGATGGCTACACCTTC. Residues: CASSLGSDGYTF.

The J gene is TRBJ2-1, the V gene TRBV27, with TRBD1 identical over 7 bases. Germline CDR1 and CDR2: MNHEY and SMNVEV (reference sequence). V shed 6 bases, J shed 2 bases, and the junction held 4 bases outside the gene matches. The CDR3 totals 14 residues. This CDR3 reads CASRTDRAYNEQFF. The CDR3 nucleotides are TGTGCCAGCAGAACCGACAGGGCCTACAATGAGCAGTTCTTC.